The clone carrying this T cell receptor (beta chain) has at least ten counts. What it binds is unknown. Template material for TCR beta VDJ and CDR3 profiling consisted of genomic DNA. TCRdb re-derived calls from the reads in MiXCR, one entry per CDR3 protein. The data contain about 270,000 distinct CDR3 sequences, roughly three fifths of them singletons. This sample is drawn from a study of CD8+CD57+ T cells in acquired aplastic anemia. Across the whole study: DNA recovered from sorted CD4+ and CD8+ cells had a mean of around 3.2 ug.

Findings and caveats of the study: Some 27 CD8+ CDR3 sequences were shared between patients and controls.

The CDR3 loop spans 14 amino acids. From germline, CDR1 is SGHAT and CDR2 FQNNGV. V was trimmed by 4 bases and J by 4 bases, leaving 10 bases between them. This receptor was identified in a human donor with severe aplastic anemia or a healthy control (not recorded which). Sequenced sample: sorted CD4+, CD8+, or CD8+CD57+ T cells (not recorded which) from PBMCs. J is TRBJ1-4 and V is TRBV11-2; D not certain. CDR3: CASSSLGFNEKLFF. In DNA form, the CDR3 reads TGTGCCAGCAGCTCCCTTGGATTTAATGAAAAACTGTTTTTT.